This T cell receptor beta chain was identified during a study of blood T cell repertoires in COVID-19. Clones were sequenced by immunoSEQ multiplex PCR, and TCRdb holds only the in-frame ones, with some missing. The data hold roughly 55,000 clones, with more than 60% observed a single time. From germline, CDR1 is SGHTA and CDR2 FQGNSA. Unmatched junction bases numbered 4, after V lost 5 bases and J lost 5 bases. This CDR3 region has 14 residues. The receptor was isolated from a human donor in a cohort sampled during active COVID-19. The sequencing input was peripheral blood. The chain links TRBV7-2 to TRBJ2-7, with 12 nucleotides matching TRBD2. The CDR3 protein is CASSASGRGNEQYF. For the CDR3, the DNA is TGTGCCAGCAGCGCTAGCGGGAGGGGTAACGAGCAGTACTTC.